The 21 T cell receptor beta chains reported below all come from one sample, sequenced in a study of T cell repertoires in cytomegalovirus infection. TCRdb redid the calling of the reads with MiXCR, one entry per CDR3 protein. The sample includes 100,000 or so distinct CDR3 sequences, roughly 39% seen only once; the top ten take just under 75%. Which antigens these TCRs recognize remains unknown. Sequencing was performed on CD8+ T cells from cultured PBMCs, taken from culture after CMV antigen stimulation. The receptors here all came from a human donor in good health (CMV status not recorded). Some clones in this sample may be carry-over from other donors' samples.

The chain links TRBV4-2 to TRBJ2-5; the D gene could be TRBD1 or TRBD2 (5 bases each). CDR3 size: 16 residues. The V gene's germline CDR1 is LGHNA and CDR2 YNFKEQ. With 0 bases removed from V and 1 base from J, the gap between germline ends came to 12 bases. The CDR3 nucleotides read TGTGCCAGCAGCCAAGAAAGAGGGGTTTTCCAAGAGACCCAGTACTTC. Translated: CASSQERGVFQETQYF.

This clonotype was observed a few times. The J gene is TRBJ1-6, the V gene TRBV9; tentatively, D is TRBD1 (6 bases). The V gene's germline CDR1 is SGDLS and CDR2 YYNGEE. With 2 bases removed from V and 8 bases from J, the gap between germline ends came to 11 bases. This CDR3 region has 14 residues. CDR3 DNA sequence: TGTGCCAGCAGCGTCCGACAGGCCGATTCACCCCTCCACTTT. This translates into CASSVRQADSPLHF.

This chain joins TRBV7-4 and TRBJ2-2, with TRBD1 identical over 7 bases. V lost 0 bases, J lost 4 bases, and 8 bases stayed unmatched. This CDR3 spans 17 amino acids. CDR1 is SGHVT, CDR2 SQSDAQ, per germline. CDR3: CASSLAPPDRVTGELFF. DNA for the CDR3: TGTGCCAGCAGCTTAGCGCCACCTGACAGGGTCACCGGGGAGCTGTTTTTT.

The gene calls are TRBV27 and TRBJ1-6; 8 bases agree with TRBD1. The junction had 4 bases not matched to a gene; V was cut back by 2 bases and J by 10 bases. Looked up from germline, CDR1 is MNHEY and CDR2 is SMNVEV (reference sequence). The CDR3 loop spans 14 amino acids. DNA of the CDR3: TGTGCCAGCAGTTTAATGCAGGGGGCCTCACCCCTCCACTTT. Translation: CASSLMQGASPLHF.

The rearrangement joins TRBV7-6 to TRBJ2-5; D unclear. Per the germline V gene, CDR1 is SGHVS and CDR2 is FNYEAQ. The CDR3 is 15 amino acids. V lost 1 base, J lost 2 bases, and 11 bases lay in between. The CDR3 region is CASSLVPEHQETQYF. The CDR3, as DNA: TGTGCCAGCAGCTTAGTCCCGGAACATCAAGAGACCCAGTACTTC.

V usage is TRBV7-9 and J usage is TRBJ2-3; 8 bases are a match to TRBD1. The V gene end was trimmed by 5 bases and the J gene end by 6 bases; junction bases not matched to a gene: 7. This CDR3 spans 14 amino acids. From germline, CDR1 is SEHNR and CDR2 FQNEAQ (reference sequence). The CDR3 DNA sequence: TGTGCCAGCAGCCAGGGGGCGGCAGTGGATACGCAGTATTTT. It yields the protein CASSQGAAVDTQYF.

This clonotype was counted a few times. The chain carries TRBV7-9 and TRBJ2-1; D may be TRBD1 or TRBD2 (5 bases each). The CDR3 is made up of 14 amino acids. Trimming removed 1 base at V and 6 bases at J, with 10 bases between. In germline, CDR1 is SEHNR, CDR2 FQNEAQ (reference sequence). CDR3 sequence reads: CASSLDRGLNEQFF. The CDR3 DNA is TGTGCCAGCAGCTTAGACCGGGGCCTCAATGAGCAGTTCTTC.

About this clonotype: The junction shows a germline mismatch at one end, possibly a read error. The chain joins TRBV6-1 to TRBJ1-5; D not certain. Germline-derived CDR1 and CDR2 are MNHNS and SASEGT. The CDR3 contains 16 residues. The CDR3 loop is CASSELQQYSKQPQHF. The CDR3, as DNA: TGTGCCAGCAGTGAACTCCAGCAGTATAGCAAACAGCCCCAGCATTTT.

The gene calls are TRBV5-6 and TRBJ2-7, with TRBD2 as a possible D gene (5 bases). Trimming stripped 0 bases from V and 3 bases from J, with 13 bases between. CDR1 and CDR2 from the germline V gene are SGHDT and YYEEEE. This CDR3 has 15 residues. This chain's CDR3 is CASSLGASTNYEQYF. In DNA form, the CDR3 reads TGTGCCAGCAGCTTGGGGGCTAGCACTAACTACGAGCAGTACTTC.

The chain is built from TRBV19 and TRBJ1-1, with D possibly matching TRBD1 (5 bases). The germline V gene encodes CDR1 LNHDA and CDR2 SQIVND (reference sequence). Trimming stripped 7 bases from V and 1 base from J, with 16 bases between. The length of the CDR3 is 15 residues. CDR3: CASTLGTTGNTEAFF. CDR3 DNA: TGTGCCAGTACCTTGGGGACGACGGGGAACACTGAAGCTTTCTTT.

The chain recombines TRBV6-5 with TRBJ2-1, with TRBD1 as a possible D gene (5 bases). Between the trimmed V and J ends, which lost 6 bases and 3 bases, there was a span of 21 bases. The CDR3 length is 17 residues. From germline, CDR1 is MNHEY and CDR2 SVGAGI. CDR3 loop: CASSDDRWGLSYNEQFF. The CDR3 DNA sequence: TGTGCCAGCAGCGACGACCGTTGGGGCTTAAGCTACAATGAGCAGTTCTTC.

This clonotype was picked up a small number of times. The V gene is TRBV12-3 or TRBV12-4, the J gene TRBJ1-4, with 9 bases identical to TRBD1. The V segment lost 3 bases and the J segment 7 bases; nucleotides outside the gene matches: 3. CDR3 length: 14 amino acids. CDR3 DNA: TGTGCCAGCAGTTTTACAGGGGGCTTTGAAAAACTGTTTTTT. It encodes CASSFTGGFEKLFF.

CDR3 region: CASSSLAGGFQETQYF. As DNA, the CDR3 is TGTGCCAGCAGCTCACTAGCGGGGGGGTTCCAAGAGACCCAGTACTTC. The chain links TRBV7-6 to TRBJ2-5; 13 bases fit TRBD2. Per the germline V gene, CDR1 is SGHVS and CDR2 is FNYEAQ. The CDR3 length is 16 residues. With V trimmed by 4 bases and J by 1 base, 3 bases remained unmatched.

The genes are TRBV27 and TRBJ2-7; 7 bases are shared with TRBD2. CDR3 length: 15 amino acids. Germline V CDR1 and CDR2: MNHEY, SMNVEV (reference sequence). Germline trimming cut 2 bases from V and 7 bases from J; bases unmatched to any gene: 11. CDR3 in amino acids: CASSLVTGTTGEQYF. CDR3 DNA sequence: TGTGCCAGCAGTTTAGTTACGGGGACTACGGGTGAGCAGTACTTC.

At least ten counts were recorded for this clonotype. The CDR3: CASSITSGPYNEQFF. DNA for the CDR3: TGTGCCAGCAGCATCACTAGCGGTCCCTACAATGAGCAGTTCTTC. The V call is TRBV7-2, the J call TRBJ2-1, with 8 bases identical to TRBD2. The CDR3 is 15 residues long. The J segment lost 2 bases and the V segment lost 5 bases, leaving 5 bases of the junction unmatched. CDR1 is SGHTA and CDR2 is FQGNSA in the germline V gene.

The chain carries TRBV27 and TRBJ1-1; TRBD1 matches 8 bases. Germline CDR1 MNHEY, CDR2 SMNVEV (reference sequence). The J segment lost 4 bases and the V segment lost 4 bases, leaving 11 bases of the junction unmatched. The CDR3 totals 16 residues. CDR3 DNA sequence: TGTGCCAGCAGTTACGGACCAGGGGGCGAGAGCACTGAAGCTTTCTTT. Its protein product is CASSYGPGGESTEAFF.

The J gene is TRBJ2-7, the V gene TRBV7-9, with 8 bases fitting TRBD1. The CDR3 length is 14 residues. The ends lost 3 bases at V and 5 bases at J; junction bases unmatched: 6. The germline V gene encodes CDR1 SEHNR and CDR2 FQNEAQ (reference sequence). CDR3 sequence reads: CASSFPGQAHEQYF. In nucleotides, the CDR3 is TGTGCCAGCAGCTTTCCGGGACAGGCACACGAGCAGTACTTC.

This chain links TRBV12-5 with TRBJ2-7, with 7 nucleotides matching TRBD1. With V trimmed by 6 bases and J by 2 bases, 7 bases remained unmatched. The CDR3 is 14 amino acids. The germline CDR1 and CDR2 sequences are LGHNT and FRNRAP. The CDR3 DNA reads TGTGCTAGTGGAACGCCAGGGACAGCCTACGAGCAGTACTTC. As protein: CASGTPGTAYEQYF.

This clonotype was counted only a few times. The chain is built from TRBV6-1 and TRBJ2-1; the D call may be TRBD1 or TRBD2 (5 bases each). Germline assignment: CDR1 MNHNS and CDR2 SASEGT. V was clipped by 5 bases and J by 6 bases, with 17 bases between them. The CDR3 totals 15 residues. The CDR3 DNA reads TGTGCCAGCAGTTACGGGGCACCGACACCCAATGAGCAGTTCTTC. Translated, it gives CASSYGAPTPNEQFF.

This clonotype was seen many times. The gene calls are TRBV27 and TRBJ2-6; 8 bases line up with TRBD1. The CDR3 loop spans 19 amino acids. Germline lookup yields CDR1 MNHEY and CDR2 SMNVEV (reference sequence). Trimming took 5 bases from V and 0 from J; bases not matched to a gene: 12. DNA for the CDR3: TGTGCCAGCAGTCCATGGCCGGGACAGGAAATCTCTGGGGCCAACGTCCTGACTTTC. Translating it yields CASSPWPGQEISGANVLTF.

The table lists this clonotype with a count of one. The rearrangement links TRBV9 to TRBJ2-3, with 8 bases aligning to TRBD2. This CDR3 has 14 residues. After removal of 3 bases from V and 2 bases from J, the junction contained 2 bases not matched to a gene. Germline values: CDR1 SGDLS, CDR2 YYNGEE. Here the CDR3 reads CASSGSGATDTQYF. CDR3 coding DNA: TGTGCCAGCAGCGGTAGCGGGGCCACAGATACGCAGTATTTT.